This T cell receptor beta chain was sequenced in a study of CD8+ T cells in alopecia areata. Study information: Treated individuals took tofacitinib by mouth, 5 to 10 mg twice daily. Regarding the study as a whole: As there was one nonresponder, how baseline CD8+ expansion relates to response remains uncertain. Scalp clonality decreased significantly with tofacitinib, and so did expanded CD8+ clones among the top 100.

In regard to this clone: Its antigen is undetermined.

The treatment denotes: oral pan-JAK inhibitor, 5-10 mg twice daily. The CDR3 is 12 residues long. The V gene lost 4 bases and the J gene lost 3 bases, with 7 bases spanning the gap. Germline V CDR1 and CDR2: SGHRS, YFSETQ. RNA was extracted and reverse transcribed into cDNA as the sequencing template. The table came from immunoSEQ multiplex PCR; TCRdb's copy has only in-frame clones and leaves some out. This table has some 120,000 clones, around 63% appearing once. The clonotype comes from a human donor with alopecia areata. Source: CD4+ T cells sorted from blood, taken at week 4, from a patient treated with tofacitinib. The rearrangement uses TRBV5-1 and TRBJ2-5, with a tentative D call TRBD1 (5 bases). The DNA of the CDR3 is TGCGCCAGCAGCCCGACAGAAGAGACCCAGTACTTC. Translation: CASSPTEETQYF.